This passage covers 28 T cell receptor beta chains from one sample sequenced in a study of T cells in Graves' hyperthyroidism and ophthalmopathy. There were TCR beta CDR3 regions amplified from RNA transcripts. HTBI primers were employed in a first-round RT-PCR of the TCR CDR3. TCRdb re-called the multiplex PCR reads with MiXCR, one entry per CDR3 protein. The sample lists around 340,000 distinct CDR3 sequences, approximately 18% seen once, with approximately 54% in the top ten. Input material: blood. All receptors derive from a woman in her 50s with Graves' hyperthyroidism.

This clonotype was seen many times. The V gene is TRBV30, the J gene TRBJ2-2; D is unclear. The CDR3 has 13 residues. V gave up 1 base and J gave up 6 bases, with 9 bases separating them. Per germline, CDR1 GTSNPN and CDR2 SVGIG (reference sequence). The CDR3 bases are TGTGCCTGGAGTGCGGCTATTGCCGGGGAGCTGTTTTTT. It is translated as CAWSAAIAGELFF.

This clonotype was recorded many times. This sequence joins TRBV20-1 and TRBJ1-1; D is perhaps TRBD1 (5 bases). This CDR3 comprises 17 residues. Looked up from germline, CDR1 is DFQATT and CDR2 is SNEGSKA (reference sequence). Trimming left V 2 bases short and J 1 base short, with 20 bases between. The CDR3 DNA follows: TGCAGTGCTAGACCGTTCAATCGGGGGGGTACGAACACTGAAGCTTTCTTT. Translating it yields CSARPFNRGGTNTEAFF.

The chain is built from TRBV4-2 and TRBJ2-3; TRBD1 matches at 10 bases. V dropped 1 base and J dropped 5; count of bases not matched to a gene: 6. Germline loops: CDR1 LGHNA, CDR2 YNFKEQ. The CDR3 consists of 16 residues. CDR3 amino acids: CASSQAQTGGEDTQYF. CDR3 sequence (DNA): TGTGCCAGCAGCCAAGCACAGACAGGGGGCGAAGATACGCAGTATTTT.

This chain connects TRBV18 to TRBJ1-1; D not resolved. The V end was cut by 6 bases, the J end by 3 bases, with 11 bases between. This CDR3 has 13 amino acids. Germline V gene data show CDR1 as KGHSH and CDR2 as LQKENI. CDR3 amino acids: CASSGQKDTEAFF. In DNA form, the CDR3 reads TGTGCCAGCTCGGGTCAGAAGGACACTGAAGCTTTCTTT. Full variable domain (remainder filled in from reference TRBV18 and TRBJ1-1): NAGVMQNPRHLVRRRGQEARLRCSPMKGHSHVYWYRQLPEEGLKFMVYLQKENIIDESGMPKERFSAEFPKEGPSILRIQQVVRGDSAAYFCASSGQKDTEAFFGQGTRLTVV.

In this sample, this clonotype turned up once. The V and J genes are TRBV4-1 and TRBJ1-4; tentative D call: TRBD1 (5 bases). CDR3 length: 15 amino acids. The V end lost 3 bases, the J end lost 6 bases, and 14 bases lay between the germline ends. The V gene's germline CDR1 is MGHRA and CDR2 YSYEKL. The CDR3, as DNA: TGCGCCAGCAGCCAGTCCCCCGCAGGGTATGAAAAACTGTTTTTT. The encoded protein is CASSQSPAGYEKLFF.

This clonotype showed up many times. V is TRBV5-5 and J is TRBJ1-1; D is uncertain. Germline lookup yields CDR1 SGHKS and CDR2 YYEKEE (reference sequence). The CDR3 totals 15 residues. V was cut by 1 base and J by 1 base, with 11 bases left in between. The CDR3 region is CASSLSVGPNTEAFF. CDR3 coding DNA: TGTGCCAGCAGCTTGTCGGTAGGGCCGAACACTGAAGCTTTCTTT.

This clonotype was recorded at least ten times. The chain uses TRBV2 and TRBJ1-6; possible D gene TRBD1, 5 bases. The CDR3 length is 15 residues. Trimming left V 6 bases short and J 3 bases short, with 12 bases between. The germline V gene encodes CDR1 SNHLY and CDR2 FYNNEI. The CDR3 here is CASSTQENYNSPLHF. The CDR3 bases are TGTGCCAGCAGCACACAGGAGAACTATAATTCACCCCTCCACTTT.

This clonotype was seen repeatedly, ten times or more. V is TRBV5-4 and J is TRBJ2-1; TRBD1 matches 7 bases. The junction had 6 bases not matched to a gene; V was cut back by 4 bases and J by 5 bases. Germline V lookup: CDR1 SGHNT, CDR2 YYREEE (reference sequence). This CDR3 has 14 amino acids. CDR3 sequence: CASSPGTANNEQFF. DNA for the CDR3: TGTGCCAGCAGCCCGGGGACAGCGAACAATGAGCAGTTCTTC.

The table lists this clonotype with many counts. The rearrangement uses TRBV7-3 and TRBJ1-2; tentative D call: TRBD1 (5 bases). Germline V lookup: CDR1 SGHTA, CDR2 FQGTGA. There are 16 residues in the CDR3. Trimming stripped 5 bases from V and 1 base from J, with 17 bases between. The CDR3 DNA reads TGTGCCAGCAGCCCAACGGGGGGGATCCTTAACTATGGCTACACCTTC. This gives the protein CASSPTGGILNYGYTF.

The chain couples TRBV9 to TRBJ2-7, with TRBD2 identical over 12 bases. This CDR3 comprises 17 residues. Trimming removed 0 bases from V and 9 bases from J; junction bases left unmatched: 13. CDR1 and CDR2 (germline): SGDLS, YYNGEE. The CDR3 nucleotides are TGTGCCAGCAGCGTAGGACTAGCGGGGGCGTCCCGGGGTTCGCAGTACTTC. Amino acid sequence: CASSVGLAGASRGSQYF.

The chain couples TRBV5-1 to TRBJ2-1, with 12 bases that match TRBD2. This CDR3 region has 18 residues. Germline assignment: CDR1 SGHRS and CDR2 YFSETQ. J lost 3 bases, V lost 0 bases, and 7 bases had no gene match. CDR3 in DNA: TGCGCCAGCAGCTTGGGCCCACTAGCGGGGGGACTCTACAATGAGCAGTTCTTC. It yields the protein CASSLGPLAGGLYNEQFF.

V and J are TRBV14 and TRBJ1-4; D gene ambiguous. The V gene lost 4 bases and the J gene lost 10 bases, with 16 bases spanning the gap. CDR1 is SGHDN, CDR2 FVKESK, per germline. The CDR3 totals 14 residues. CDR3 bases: TGTGCCAGCAGCCCCACCTCCACCCGGGTAAAACTGTTTTTT. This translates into CASSPTSTRVKLFF.

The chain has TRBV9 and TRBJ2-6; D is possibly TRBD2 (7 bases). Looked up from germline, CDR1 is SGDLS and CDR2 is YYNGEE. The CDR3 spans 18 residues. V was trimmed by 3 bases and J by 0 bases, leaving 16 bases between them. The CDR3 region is CASSGGGGGPSGANVLTF. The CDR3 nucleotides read TGTGCCAGCAGCGGGGGGGGGGGGGGGCCCTCTGGGGCCAACGTCCTGACTTTC.

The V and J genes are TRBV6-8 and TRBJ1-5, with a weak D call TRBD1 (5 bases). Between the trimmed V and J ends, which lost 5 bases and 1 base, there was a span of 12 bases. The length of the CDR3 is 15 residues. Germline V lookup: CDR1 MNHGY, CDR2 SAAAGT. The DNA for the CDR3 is TGTGCCAGCAGTAGAGATGAGGGGAGCAATCAGCCCCAGCATTTT. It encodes CASSRDEGSNQPQHF.

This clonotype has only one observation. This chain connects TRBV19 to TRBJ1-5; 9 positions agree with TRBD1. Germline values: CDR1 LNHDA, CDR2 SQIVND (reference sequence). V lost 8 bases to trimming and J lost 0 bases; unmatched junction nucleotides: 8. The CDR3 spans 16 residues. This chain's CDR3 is CASSDRGTYSNQPQHF. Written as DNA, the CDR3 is TGTGCCAGTTCGGACAGGGGAACCTATAGCAATCAGCCCCAGCATTTT. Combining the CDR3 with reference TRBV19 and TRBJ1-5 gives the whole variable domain DGGITQSPKYLFRKEGQNVTLSCEQNLNHDAMYWYRQDPGQGLRLIYYSQIVNDFQKGDIAEGYSVSREKKESFPLTVTSAQKNPTAFYLCASSDRGTYSNQPQHFGDGTRLSIL.

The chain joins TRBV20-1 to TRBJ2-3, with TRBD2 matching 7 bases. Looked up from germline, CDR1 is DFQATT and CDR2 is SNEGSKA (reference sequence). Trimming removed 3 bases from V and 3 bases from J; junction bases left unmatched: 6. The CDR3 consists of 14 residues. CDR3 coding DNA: TGCAGTGCTAGGGATGGGGGGGAGACAGATACGCAGTATTTT. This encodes CSARDGGETDTQYF.

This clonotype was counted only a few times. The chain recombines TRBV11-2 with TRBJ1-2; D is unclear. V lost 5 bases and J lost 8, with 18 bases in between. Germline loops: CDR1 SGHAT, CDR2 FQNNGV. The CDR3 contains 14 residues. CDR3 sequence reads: CASSRDMAGFGYTF. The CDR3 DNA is TGTGCCAGCAGCCGCGACATGGCAGGATTCGGCTACACCTTC.

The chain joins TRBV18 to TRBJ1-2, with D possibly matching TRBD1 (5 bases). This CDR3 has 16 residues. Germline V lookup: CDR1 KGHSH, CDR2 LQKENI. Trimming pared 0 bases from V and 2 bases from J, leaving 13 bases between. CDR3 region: CASSPPVGPTNYGYTF. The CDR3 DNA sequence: TGTGCCAGCTCACCACCGGTGGGGCCCACGAACTATGGCTACACCTTC.

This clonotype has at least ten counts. CDR3 bases: TGCAGTGCCCTGGACAGACAAGAGACCCAGTACTTC. Translation gives CSALDRQETQYF. The V gene is TRBV20-1, the J gene TRBJ2-5, with D possibly being TRBD1 (6 bases). Trimming shortened V by 6 bases and J by 2 bases, and 10 bases separated the two germline ends. The CDR3 totals 12 residues. Per germline, CDR1 DFQATT and CDR2 SNEGSKA (reference sequence).

CDR3 sequence reads: CASSQLTKNIQYF. CDR3 DNA sequence: TGTGCCAGCAGCCAGCTCACTAAAAACATTCAGTACTTC. The rearrangement links TRBV3-1 to TRBJ2-4, with no clear D. Per the germline V gene, CDR1 is LGHDT and CDR2 is YNNKEL (reference sequence). This CDR3 spans 13 amino acids. Deletions cut 3 bases from V and 4 bases from J, with 7 bases between. Full variable domain (remainder filled in from reference TRBV3-1 and TRBJ2-4): DTAVSQTPKYLVTQMGNDKSIKCEQNLGHDTMYWYKQDSKKFLKIMFSYNNKELIINETVPNRFSPKSPDKAHLNLHINSLELGDSAVYFCASSQLTKNIQYFGAGTRLSVL.

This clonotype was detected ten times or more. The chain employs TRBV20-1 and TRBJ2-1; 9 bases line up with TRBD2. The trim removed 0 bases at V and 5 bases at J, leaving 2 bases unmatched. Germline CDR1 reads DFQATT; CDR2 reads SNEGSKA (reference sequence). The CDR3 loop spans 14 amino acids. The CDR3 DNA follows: TGCAGTGCTAGAGATGGCGGGAGGGACAATGAGCAGTTCTTC. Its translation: CSARDGGRDNEQFF.

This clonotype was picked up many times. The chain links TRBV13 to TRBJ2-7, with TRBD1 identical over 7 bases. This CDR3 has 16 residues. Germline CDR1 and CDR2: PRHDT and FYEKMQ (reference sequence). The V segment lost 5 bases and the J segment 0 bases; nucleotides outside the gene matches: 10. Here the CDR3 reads CASSQGDIRTSYEQYF. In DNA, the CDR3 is TGTGCCAGCAGCCAGGGGGACATTCGGACCTCCTACGAGCAGTACTTC.

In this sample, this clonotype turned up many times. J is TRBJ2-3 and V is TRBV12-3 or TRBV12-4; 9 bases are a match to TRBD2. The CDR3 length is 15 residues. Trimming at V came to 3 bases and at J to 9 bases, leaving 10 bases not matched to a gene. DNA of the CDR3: TGTGCCAGCAGTTTCGCGGGGGGGCGATCGGAAACGCAGTATTTT. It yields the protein CASSFAGGRSETQYF.

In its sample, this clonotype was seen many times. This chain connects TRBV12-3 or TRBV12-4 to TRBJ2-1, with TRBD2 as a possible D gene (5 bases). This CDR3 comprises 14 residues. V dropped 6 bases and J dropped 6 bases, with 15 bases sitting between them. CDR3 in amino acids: CASRATGAVNEQFF. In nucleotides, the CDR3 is TGTGCCAGCAGGGCGACTGGAGCGGTCAATGAGCAGTTCTTC.

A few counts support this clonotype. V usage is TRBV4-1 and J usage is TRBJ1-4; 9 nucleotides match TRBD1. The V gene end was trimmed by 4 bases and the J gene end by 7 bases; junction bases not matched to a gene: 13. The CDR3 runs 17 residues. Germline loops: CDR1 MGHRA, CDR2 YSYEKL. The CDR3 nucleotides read TGCGCCAGCAGCCGAGGACTGCCGGGACAGGGAGTTGAAAAACTGTTTTTT. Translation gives CASSRGLPGQGVEKLFF.

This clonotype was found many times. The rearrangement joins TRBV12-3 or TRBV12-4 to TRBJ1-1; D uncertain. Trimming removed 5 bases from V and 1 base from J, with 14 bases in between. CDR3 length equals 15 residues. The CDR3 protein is CASSPNSGSNTEAFF. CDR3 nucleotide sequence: TGTGCCAGCAGTCCAAATTCAGGATCGAACACTGAAGCTTTCTTT.

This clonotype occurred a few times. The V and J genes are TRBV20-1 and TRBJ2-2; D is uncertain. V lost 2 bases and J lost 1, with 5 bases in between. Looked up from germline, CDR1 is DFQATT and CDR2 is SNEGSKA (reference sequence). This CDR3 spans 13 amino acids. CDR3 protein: CSARRVNTGELFF. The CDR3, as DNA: TGCAGTGCTAGAAGGGTGAACACCGGGGAGCTGTTTTTT.

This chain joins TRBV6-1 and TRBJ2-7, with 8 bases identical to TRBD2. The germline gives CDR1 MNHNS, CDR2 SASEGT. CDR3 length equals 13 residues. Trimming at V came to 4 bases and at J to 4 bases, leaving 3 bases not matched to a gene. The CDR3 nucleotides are TGTGCCAGCAGTGCGGGACTAGGATACGAGCAGTACGTC. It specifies CASSAGLGYEQYV.